The source of this T cell receptor (beta chain) is a study of PD-1 blockade in classical Hodgkin lymphoma (TCRdb year 2020). With regard to the full study: Nivolumab dosing was 3 mg/kg intravenously every 2 weeks, continuing until either disease progression or unacceptable toxicity. To define a peripheral blood immune signature of response to PD-1 blockade in classical Hodgkin lymphoma, the study combined TCR beta sequencing with CyTOF. Here is what the overall study found, with its caveats: By C4D1, a significant rise was seen in CD4+ TCR diversity but not in CD8+ TCR diversity (p=0.0027 vs p=0.16), and the rise was most apparent among complete responders (p=0.02). Diversity was lower in patients who began nivolumab less than 1 year after ASCT, so these patients were left out of later analyses to avoid confounding by immune reconstitution. Baseline TCR diversity was reported to be lower in newly diagnosed patients than in healthy donors and to be lower still in relapsed/refractory patients. Trial patients with a complete response had baseline diversity similar to that of newly diagnosed patients, while partial responders and progressors had significantly lower diversity. The study was limited to a single clinical trial cohort, and causes of repertoire differences, possibly disease activity or prior therapy, remained undefined.

The CDR3 spans 15 residues, from the cysteine through the phenylalanine. Only the CDR3 portion is preserved as DNA: 45 bases, with reading frame beginning at the first base. The germline V gene (reference sequence) supplies CDR1 SEHNR and CDR2 FQNEAQ. The V end gives up 8 bases and the J end 4 bases, leaving 13 bases in the junction not matched to a gene. The sample's time point, from its label and the paper: cycle 4 day 1 (C4D1), after less than 7 weeks of nivolumab. Relapse after autologous stem cell transplantation had occurred in all trial patients, and cohorts A, B and C were distinguished by prior brentuximab vedotin exposure. CD4+ T cells were purified from thawed PBMCs by magnetic negative selection with a Miltenyi CD4+ T cell isolation kit. The trial cohort included 50 or so patients with relapsed/refractory classical Hodgkin lymphoma, and each patient had a best overall response of complete response, partial response or progressive disease. Single-agent nivolumab was administered to trial patients in the multi-cohort phase II CheckMate 205 trial. Best overall response was determined by an independent review committee according to the 2007 International Working Group response criteria. Trial PBMCs were collected immediately before nivolumab initiation (C1D1) and during therapy at cycle 2 day 1 and cycle 4 day 1. Peripheral blood was collected in 8 mL Vacutainer Cell Preparation Tubes, from which PBMCs were isolated by centrifugation and then cryopreserved. Purified CD4+ and CD8+ fractions were prepared only for cases in which an additional PBMC sample was available. On LS columns in a quadroMACS separator, the magnetically labelled cells were depleted, and the flow-through was collected as the purified fraction.

Regarding this clone: The clone's antigen remains unknown. Base qualities were left out, and no much larger clone turns up one base away.

The Qiagen DNeasy kit was used to extract genomic DNA from unsorted PBMCs and from the negatively selected CD4+ and CD8+ fractions. TCR beta CDR3 regions were subjected to amplification by immunoSEQ multiplex PCR with primers that anneal to V and J segments. Amplification bias was minimized using a synthetic immune receptor repertoire, and residual bias was removed computationally after sequencing. The source study handled its data this way. Repertoire diversity was quantified as the Shannon entropy index using custom Python scripts. Unsorted, CD4+ and CD8+ repertoires were analyzed separately, except for combined analyses in which CD4+ and CD8+ sequences were merged in silico. A clone was considered expanded if an increase in frequency of at least 2-fold after treatment relative to C1D1 was found, and a pseudocount of 0.5 was applied to clones undetected at baseline. Clones with 0 or 1 copy at C1D1 were classified as singleton clones, and clones with 2 or more copies were classified as non-singleton clones. Clones expanded in unsorted samples were annotated as CD4+, CD8+ or unknown by matching protein sequences in sorted samples from the same patient. Wilcoxon tests on paired samples were used to test changes in diversity from C1D1 to C4D1. TCRdb holds this immuneACCESS table with in-frame rearrangements only. Some clones are missing; in checked studies, unresolved V genes explain under half, and the rest has no known cause. The V and J calls and the clone size are those of that table, but D and trimming were determined from the DNA. For this sample the table gives over 10,000 clones, of which roughly 90% were detected only once. Less than 1% of the sample lies in the top ten.

Here the chain combines TRBV7-9 and TRBJ1-2; 7 bases in the middle match TRBD1. The sequence was obtained from a human donor with classical Hodgkin lymphoma. The input for sequencing was CD4+ T cells from blood, taken before the fourth cycle of nivolumab. At the DNA level, the sequence is TGTGCCAGCGTTAAACAGGGGACATCGGGCTATGGCTACACCTTC. It is translated as CASVKQGTSGYGYTF.